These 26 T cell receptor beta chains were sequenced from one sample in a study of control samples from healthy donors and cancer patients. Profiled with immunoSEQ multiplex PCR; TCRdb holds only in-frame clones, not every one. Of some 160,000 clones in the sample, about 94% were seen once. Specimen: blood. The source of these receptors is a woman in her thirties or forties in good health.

The CDR3 is CSVAAGLNYGYTF. The CDR3 region has the DNA TGCAGCGTTGCGGCGGGACTGAACTATGGCTACACCTTC. The chain employs TRBV29-1 and TRBJ1-2; possibly TRBD1 for D (5 bases). The CDR3 is 13 amino acids. CDR1 SQVTM and CDR2 ANQGSEA come from the germline V gene. V dropped 4 bases and J dropped 2 bases, with 11 bases sitting between them.

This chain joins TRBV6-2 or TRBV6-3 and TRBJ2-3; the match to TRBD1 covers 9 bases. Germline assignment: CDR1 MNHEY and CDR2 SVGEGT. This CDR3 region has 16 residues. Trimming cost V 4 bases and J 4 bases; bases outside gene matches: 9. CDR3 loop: CASSSRPGQGADTQYF. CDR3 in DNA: TGTGCCAGCAGTTCCCGTCCGGGACAGGGCGCAGATACGCAGTATTTT.

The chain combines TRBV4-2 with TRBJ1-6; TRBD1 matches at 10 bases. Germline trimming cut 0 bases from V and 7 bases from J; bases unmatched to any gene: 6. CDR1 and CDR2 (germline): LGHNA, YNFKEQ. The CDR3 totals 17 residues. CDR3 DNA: TGTGCCAGCAGCCAAGATTGGACAGGGGGTACCAATTCACCCCTCCACTTT. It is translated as CASSQDWTGGTNSPLHF.

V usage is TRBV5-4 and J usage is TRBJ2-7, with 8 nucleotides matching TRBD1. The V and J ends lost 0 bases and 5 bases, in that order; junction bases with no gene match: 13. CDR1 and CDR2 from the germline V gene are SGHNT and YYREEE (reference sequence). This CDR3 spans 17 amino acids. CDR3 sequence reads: CASSLGRLGRGPHEQYF. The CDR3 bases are TGTGCCAGCAGCTTGGGGCGGTTGGGCAGGGGGCCCCACGAGCAGTACTTC.

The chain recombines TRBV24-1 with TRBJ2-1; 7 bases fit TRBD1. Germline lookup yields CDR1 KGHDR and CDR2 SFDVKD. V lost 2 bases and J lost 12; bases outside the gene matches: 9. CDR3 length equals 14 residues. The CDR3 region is CATSDSTGPTGQFF. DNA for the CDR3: TGTGCCACCAGTGATTCGACAGGGCCCACCGGGCAGTTCTTC.

This CDR3 is CAITSGGVNEQFF. The CDR3 nucleotides are TGTGCCATCACTAGCGGGGGGGTAAATGAGCAGTTCTTC. The V and J genes are TRBV10-3 and TRBJ2-1, with 12 positions matching TRBD2. Trimming at V came to 7 bases and at J to 7 bases, leaving 2 bases not matched to a gene. Looked up from germline, CDR1 is ENHRY and CDR2 is SYGVKD. The CDR3 has 13 residues.

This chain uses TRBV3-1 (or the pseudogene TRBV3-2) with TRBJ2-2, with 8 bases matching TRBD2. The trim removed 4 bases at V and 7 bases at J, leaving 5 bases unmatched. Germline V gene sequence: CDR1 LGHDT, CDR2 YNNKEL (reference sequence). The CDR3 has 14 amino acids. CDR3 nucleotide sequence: TGTGCCAGCAGCCCGGGGGGGTTTGTCGGGGAGCTGTTTTTT. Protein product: CASSPGGFVGELFF.

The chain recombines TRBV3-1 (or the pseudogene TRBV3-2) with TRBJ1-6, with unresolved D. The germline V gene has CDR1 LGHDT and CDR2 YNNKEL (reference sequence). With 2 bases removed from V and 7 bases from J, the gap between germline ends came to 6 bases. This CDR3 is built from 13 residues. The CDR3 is CASSQLGNSPLHF. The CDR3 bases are TGTGCCAGCAGCCAACTGGGGAATTCACCCCTCCACTTT.

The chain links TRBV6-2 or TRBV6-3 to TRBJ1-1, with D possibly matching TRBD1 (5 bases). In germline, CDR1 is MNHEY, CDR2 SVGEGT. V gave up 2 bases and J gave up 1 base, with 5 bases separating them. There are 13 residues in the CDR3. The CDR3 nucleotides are TGTGCCAGCAGTTACGGGGGGAACACTGAAGCTTTCTTT. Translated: CASSYGGNTEAFF.

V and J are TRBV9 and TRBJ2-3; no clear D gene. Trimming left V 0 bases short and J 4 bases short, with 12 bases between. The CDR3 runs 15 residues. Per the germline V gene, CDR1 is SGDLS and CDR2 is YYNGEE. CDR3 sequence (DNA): TGTGCCAGCAGCGTAGATTTGGTCTTATCAGATACGCAGTATTTT. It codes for CASSVDLVLSDTQYF.

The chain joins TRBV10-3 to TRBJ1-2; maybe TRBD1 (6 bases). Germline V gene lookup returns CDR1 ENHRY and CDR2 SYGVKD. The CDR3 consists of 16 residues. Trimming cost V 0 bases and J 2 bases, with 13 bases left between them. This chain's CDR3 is CAISESGGRRNYGYTF. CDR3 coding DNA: TGTGCCATCAGTGAGTCGGGGGGGCGCAGGAACTATGGCTACACCTTC.

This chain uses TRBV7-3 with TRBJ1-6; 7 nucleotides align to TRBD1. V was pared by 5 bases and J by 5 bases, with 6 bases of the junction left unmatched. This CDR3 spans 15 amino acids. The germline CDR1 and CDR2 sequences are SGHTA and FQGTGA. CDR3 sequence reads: CASSPRGTDNSPLHF. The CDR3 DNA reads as TGTGCCAGCAGCCCCCGGGGGACAGATAATTCACCCCTCCACTTT.

CDR3 protein: CSVEVGLPTSTDTQYF. CDR3 coding DNA: TGCAGCGTCGAGGTCGGACTCCCCACTAGCACAGATACGCAGTATTTT. This chain links TRBV29-1 with TRBJ2-3, with a possible D match to TRBD2 (5 bases). Trimming left V 6 bases short and J 0 bases short, with 19 bases between. The CDR3 extends over 16 amino acids. CDR1 is SQVTM, CDR2 ANQGSEA, per germline.

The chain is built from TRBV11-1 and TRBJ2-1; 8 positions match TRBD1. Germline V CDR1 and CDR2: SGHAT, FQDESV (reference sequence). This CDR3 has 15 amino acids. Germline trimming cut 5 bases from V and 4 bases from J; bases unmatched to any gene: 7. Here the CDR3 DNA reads TGTGCCAGCAGCCCAGGACAGGGAACTTACAATGAGCAGTTCTTC. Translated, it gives CASSPGQGTYNEQFF.

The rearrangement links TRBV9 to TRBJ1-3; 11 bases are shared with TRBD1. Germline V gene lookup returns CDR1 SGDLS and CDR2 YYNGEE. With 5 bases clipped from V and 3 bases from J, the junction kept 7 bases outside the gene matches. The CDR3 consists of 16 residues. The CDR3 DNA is TGTGCCAGCAGTAGAGGGACAGGGGGATTTGGAAACACCATATATTTT. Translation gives CASSRGTGGFGNTIYF. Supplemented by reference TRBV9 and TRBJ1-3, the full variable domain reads DSGVTQTPKHLITATGQRVTLRCSPRSGDLSVYWYQQSLDQGLQFLIQYYNGEERAKGNILERFSAQQFPDLHSELNLSSLELGDSALYFCASSRGTGGFGNTIYFGEGSWLTVV.

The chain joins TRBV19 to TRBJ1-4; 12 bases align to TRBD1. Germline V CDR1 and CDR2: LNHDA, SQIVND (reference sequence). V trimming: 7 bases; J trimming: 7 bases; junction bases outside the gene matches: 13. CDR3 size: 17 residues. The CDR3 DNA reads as TGTGCCAGTACCCGGGGACAGGGGGCGCGGGTGCGTGAAAAACTGTTTTTT. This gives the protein CASTRGQGARVREKLFF.

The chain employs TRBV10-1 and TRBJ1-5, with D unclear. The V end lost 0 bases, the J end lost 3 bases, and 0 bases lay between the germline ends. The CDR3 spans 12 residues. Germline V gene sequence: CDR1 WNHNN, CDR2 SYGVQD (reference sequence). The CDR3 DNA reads TGCGCCAGCAGTGAGTCCAATCAGCCCCAGCATTTT. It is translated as CASSESNQPQHF.

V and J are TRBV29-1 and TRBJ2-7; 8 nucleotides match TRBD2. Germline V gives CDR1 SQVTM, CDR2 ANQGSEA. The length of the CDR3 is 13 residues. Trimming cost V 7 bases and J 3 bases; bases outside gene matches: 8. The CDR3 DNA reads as TGCAGCGGTGGGAGCGGGGGACACTACGAGCAGTACTTC. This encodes CSGGSGGHYEQYF.

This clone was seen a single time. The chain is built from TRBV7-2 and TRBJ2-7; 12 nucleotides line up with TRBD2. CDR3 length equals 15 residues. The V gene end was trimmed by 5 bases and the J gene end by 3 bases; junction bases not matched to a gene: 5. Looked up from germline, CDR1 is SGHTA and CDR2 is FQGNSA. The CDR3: CASSQLAGGHYEQYF. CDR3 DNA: TGTGCCAGCAGCCAACTAGCGGGGGGCCACTACGAGCAGTACTTC.

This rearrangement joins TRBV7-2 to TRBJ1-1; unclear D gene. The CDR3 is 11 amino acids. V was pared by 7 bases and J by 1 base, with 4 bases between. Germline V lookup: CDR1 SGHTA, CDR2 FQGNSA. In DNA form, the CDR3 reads TGTGCCAGCACCGCGAACACTGAAGCTTTCTTT. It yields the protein CASTANTEAFF.

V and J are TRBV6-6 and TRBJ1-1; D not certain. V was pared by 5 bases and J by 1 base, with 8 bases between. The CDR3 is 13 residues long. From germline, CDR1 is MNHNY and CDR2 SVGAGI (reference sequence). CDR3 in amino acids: CASSVGQNTEAFF. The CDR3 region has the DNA TGTGCCAGCAGTGTAGGTCAGAACACTGAAGCTTTCTTT.

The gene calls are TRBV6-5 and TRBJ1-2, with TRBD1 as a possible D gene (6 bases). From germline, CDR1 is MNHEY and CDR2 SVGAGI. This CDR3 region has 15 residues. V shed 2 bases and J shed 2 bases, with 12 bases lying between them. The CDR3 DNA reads TGTGCCAGCAGTTACGACCGGGACATCAACTATGGCTACACCTTC. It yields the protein CASSYDRDINYGYTF.

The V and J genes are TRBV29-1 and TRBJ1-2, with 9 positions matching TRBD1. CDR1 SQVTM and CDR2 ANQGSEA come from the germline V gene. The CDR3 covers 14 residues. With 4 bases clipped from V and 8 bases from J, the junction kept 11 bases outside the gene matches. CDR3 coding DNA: TGCAGCGTTGTAAGGTCGGGACAGGGTCAAGGCTACACCTTC. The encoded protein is CSVVRSGQGQGYTF.

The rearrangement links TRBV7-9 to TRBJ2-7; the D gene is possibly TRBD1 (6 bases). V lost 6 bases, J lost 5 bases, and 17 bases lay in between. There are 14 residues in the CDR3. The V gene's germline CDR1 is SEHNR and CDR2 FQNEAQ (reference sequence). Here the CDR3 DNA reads TGTGCCAGCAGATCCATGAACAGGGTAAACGAGCAGTACTTC. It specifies CASRSMNRVNEQYF.

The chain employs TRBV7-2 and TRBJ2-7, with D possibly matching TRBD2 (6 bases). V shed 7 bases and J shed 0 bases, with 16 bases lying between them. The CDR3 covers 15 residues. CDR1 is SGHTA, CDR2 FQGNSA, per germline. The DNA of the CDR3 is TGTGCCAGCACTTTCGACGGGGGATTCTCCTACGAGCAGTACTTC. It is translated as CASTFDGGFSYEQYF.

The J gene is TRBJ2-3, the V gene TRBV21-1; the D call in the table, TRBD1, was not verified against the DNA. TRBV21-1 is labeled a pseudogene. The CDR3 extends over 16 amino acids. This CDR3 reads CASSKVGSDTTDTQYF. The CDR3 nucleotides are TGTGCCAGCAGCAAAGTCGGATCCGACACAACAGATACGCAGTATTTT.